A single sample is the source of the 27 T cell receptor beta chains below, sequenced in a study of blood T cell repertoires in COVID-19. Sequencing used immunoSEQ multiplex PCR; TCRdb keeps in-frame clones, though not all of them. The sample has more than 250,000 clones; around 87% are singletons. Input material: peripheral blood. The receptors come from a man in his fifties with active or convalescent COVID-19.

The chain couples TRBV29-1 to TRBJ1-5; a possible D gene is TRBD1 (6 bases). Trimming removed 4 bases at V and 5 bases at J, with 12 bases between. Germline V lookup: CDR1 SQVTM, CDR2 ANQGSEA. This CDR3 contains 13 residues. The CDR3 loop is CSVGEGGDQPQHF. CDR3 in DNA: TGCAGCGTTGGGGAGGGGGGGGATCAGCCCCAGCATTTT.

This chain connects TRBV14 to TRBJ2-1, with TRBD1 as a possible D gene (6 bases). The CDR3 covers 13 residues. Trimming removed 4 bases from V and 7 bases from J, with 11 bases in between. Looked up from germline, CDR1 is SGHDN and CDR2 is FVKESK. The CDR3 loop is CASSLNRENEQFF. CDR3 nucleotides: TGTGCCAGCAGCCTGAACAGGGAAAATGAGCAGTTCTTC.

V is TRBV19 and J is TRBJ2-2; TRBD2 aligns across 9 bases. The CDR3 covers 17 residues. The junction had 12 bases not matched to a gene; V was cut back by 7 bases and J by 3 bases. CDR1 is LNHDA, CDR2 SQIVND, per germline (reference sequence). The CDR3 DNA follows: TGTGCCAGTACCACGAAAGGGGCGGGAGGGCACACCGGGGAGCTGTTTTTT. This gives the protein CASTTKGAGGHTGELFF.

This clone was counted a single time. This chain connects TRBV7-2 to TRBJ1-5, with D possibly TRBD1 on 6 matching bases. V was clipped by 3 bases and J by 2 bases, with 8 bases between them. This CDR3 contains 14 residues. Per the germline V gene, CDR1 is SGHTA and CDR2 is FQGNSA. In DNA form, the CDR3 reads TGTGCCAGCAGCTTGCGACAGGGCAATCAGCCCCAGCATTTT. It is translated as CASSLRQGNQPQHF.

The rearrangement uses TRBV4-3 and TRBJ1-2; D gene unclear. Trimming shortened V by 4 bases and J by 4 bases, and 22 bases separated the two germline ends. Looked up from germline, CDR1 is LGHNA and CDR2 is YSLEER. This CDR3 spans 17 amino acids. CDR3 nucleotides: TGCGCCAGCAGCCTCAAAGCGGGCCTCTCCTTTTCCTATGGCTACACCTTC. Its translation: CASSLKAGLSFSYGYTF.

This chain links TRBV6-4 with TRBJ2-3; 10 nucleotides line up with TRBD2. V was pared by 0 bases and J by 8 bases, with 2 bases of the junction left unmatched. Germline V CDR1 and CDR2: MRHNA, SNTAGT. The CDR3 contains 14 residues. The CDR3 coding sequence is TGTGCCAGCAGTGACTCGGCTAGCGGGGGTACGCAGTATTTT. It encodes CASSDSASGGTQYF.

The J gene is TRBJ2-7, the V gene TRBV5-1, with 9 nucleotides matching TRBD2. CDR3 size: 16 residues. Germline V gene sequence: CDR1 SGHRS, CDR2 YFSETQ. The junction had 15 bases not matched to a gene; V was cut back by 4 bases and J by 7 bases. As DNA, the CDR3 is TGCGCCAGCAGCCAAGTCGGGACTAGCCCTTCCGAGGAGCAGTACTTC. Amino acid sequence: CASSQVGTSPSEEQYF.

CDR3 residues: CASSLKQGARSEQYF. The CDR3 bases are TGTGCCAGTAGTCTTAAGCAGGGGGCCCGGAGCGAGCAGTACTTC. The rearrangement uses TRBV19 and TRBJ2-7; TRBD1 matches 8 bases. V was clipped by 5 bases and J by 6 bases; unmatched bases: 12. CDR1 is LNHDA and CDR2 is SQIVND in the germline V gene (reference sequence). This CDR3 contains 15 residues.

This chain joins TRBV19 and TRBJ1-6; D remains ambiguous. This CDR3 is built from 14 residues. The V and J ends lost 6 bases and 0 bases respectively, with 6 bases between them. CDR1 and CDR2 (germline): LNHDA, SQIVND (reference sequence). CDR3: CASSGSSYNSPLHF. Written as DNA, the CDR3 is TGTGCCAGTAGCGGGAGCTCCTATAATTCACCCCTCCACTTT.

The chain links TRBV6-5 to TRBJ2-7; D is undetermined. The CDR3 is made up of 16 amino acids. Per germline, CDR1 MNHEY and CDR2 SVGAGI. Trimming stripped 0 bases from V and 2 bases from J, with 14 bases between. Here the CDR3 DNA reads TGTGCCAGCAGTTACTCGAATCCAGGTACGACCTACGAGCAGTACTTC. This codes for CASSYSNPGTTYEQYF.

V gene TRBV3-1 (or the pseudogene TRBV3-2) combines with J gene TRBJ1-3, with D unclear. V lost 4 bases to trimming and J lost 1 base, with 11 bases between them. The CDR3 is made up of 15 amino acids. In germline, CDR1 is LGHDT, CDR2 YNNKEL (reference sequence). The CDR3 loop reads CASSRSGDSGNTIYF. The CDR3, as DNA: TGTGCCAGCAGCCGATCCGGTGATTCTGGAAACACCATATATTTT.

V and J are TRBV6-5 and TRBJ1-2; D perhaps matches TRBD1 (5 bases). V lost 6 bases to trimming and J lost 7 bases, with 21 bases between them. Germline V gene lookup returns CDR1 MNHEY and CDR2 SVGAGI. CDR3 length: 15 amino acids. Here the CDR3 reads CASSYTGPDSPGYTF. The DNA of the CDR3 is TGTGCCAGCAGCTATACAGGACCTGATAGCCCTGGCTACACCTTC.

The chain uses TRBV6-5 and TRBJ2-7; the match to TRBD1 covers 10 bases. Germline-derived CDR1 and CDR2 are MNHEY and SVGAGI. This CDR3 region has 15 residues. Unmatched junction bases numbered 5, after V lost 4 bases and J lost 2 bases. CDR3 residues: CASSSPGQGTYEQYF. CDR3 DNA sequence: TGTGCCAGCAGTTCCCCGGGACAGGGGACCTACGAGCAGTACTTC.

The V gene is TRBV28, the J gene TRBJ1-2; D unresolved. The CDR3 extends over 11 amino acids. V was clipped by 5 bases and J by 8 bases, with 9 bases between them. Germline V gene lookup returns CDR1 MDHEN and CDR2 SYDVKM. CDR3 sequence (DNA): TGTGCCAGCAGTCCAATAGCGGGCTACACCTTC. Translated, it gives CASSPIAGYTF.

The chain couples TRBV7-8 to TRBJ2-5; no definite D call. This CDR3 contains 13 residues. Per germline, CDR1 SGHVS and CDR2 FQNEAQ. Trimming took off 5 bases at V and 5 bases at J, with 12 bases between the two ends. CDR3 coding DNA: TGTGCCAGCAGCCTCCCAGCGAGGGAGACCCAGTACTTC. Protein product: CASSLPARETQYF.

V usage is TRBV2 and J usage is TRBJ2-3, with D unclear. Between the trimmed V and J ends, which lost 3 bases and 4 bases, there was a span of 8 bases. The CDR3 is 13 amino acids. The germline V gene has CDR1 SNHLY and CDR2 FYNNEI. The DNA for the CDR3 is TGTGCCAGCAGTGATGACCGGGCAGATACGCAGTATTTT. This encodes CASSDDRADTQYF. The complete variable domain, with remaining parts taken from reference TRBV2 and TRBJ2-3, reads EPEVTQTPSHQVTQMGQEVILRCVPISNHLYFYWYRQILGQKVEFLVSFYNNEISEKSEIFDDQFSVERPDGSNFTLKIRSTKLEDSAMYFCASSDDRADTQYFGPGTRLTVL.

This rearrangement joins TRBV3-1 (or the pseudogene TRBV3-2) to TRBJ2-3; D possibly corresponds to TRBD2 (6 bases). CDR1 and CDR2 from the germline V gene are LGHDT and YNNKEL (reference sequence). This CDR3 has 16 amino acids. Trimming left V 6 bases short and J 3 bases short, with 19 bases between. This CDR3 is CASRPAGSAVTDTQYF. CDR3 nucleotides: TGTGCCAGCAGGCCCGCGGGGTCAGCAGTTACAGATACGCAGTATTTT.

The chain combines TRBV5-1 with TRBJ2-3, with TRBD2 matching over 10 bases. Germline CDR1 reads SGHRS; CDR2 reads YFSETQ. The J segment lost 4 bases and the V segment lost 4 bases, leaving 6 bases of the junction unmatched. The CDR3 sequence is 15 residues long. CDR3 sequence reads: CASSLPLAGADTQYF. For the CDR3, the DNA is TGCGCCAGCAGCCTACCCCTAGCGGGGGCAGATACGCAGTATTTT.

This chain joins TRBV11-2 and TRBJ2-7; 10 bases agree with TRBD1. Germline assignment: CDR1 SGHAT and CDR2 FQNNGV. This CDR3 comprises 15 residues. The J segment lost 6 bases and the V segment lost 3 bases, leaving 8 bases of the junction unmatched. Written as DNA, the CDR3 is TGTGCCAGCAGCTTGGCCGGGACAGGGGTAGGCGAGCAGTACTTC. Amino acids: CASSLAGTGVGEQYF.

The chain joins TRBV14 to TRBJ2-4, with 7 positions matching TRBD1. CDR1 and CDR2 (germline): SGHDN, FVKESK. V was clipped by 1 base and J by 8 bases; unmatched bases: 2. The CDR3 covers 13 residues. The chain's CDR3 is CASSQATGDIQYF. The CDR3 DNA is TGTGCCAGCAGCCAAGCCACAGGGGACATTCAGTACTTC.

The chain combines TRBV11-2 with TRBJ1-2; D not resolved. V was shortened by 3 bases and J by 0 bases, with 11 bases between the two germline ends. The CDR3 is 15 amino acids. The germline V gene encodes CDR1 SGHAT and CDR2 FQNNGV. CDR3 in amino acids: CASSFQSRANYGYTF. The CDR3 DNA follows: TGTGCCAGCAGCTTCCAATCAAGAGCTAACTATGGCTACACCTTC.

The table lists this clone with a count of one. The CDR3 DNA reads TGTGCCAGCAGCCTACGACAGGGGGCGCGAACCGGGGAGCTGTTTTTT. Residues: CASSLRQGARTGELFF. The chain recombines TRBV28 with TRBJ2-2; TRBD1 agrees at 10 bases. CDR1 and CDR2 (germline): MDHEN, SYDVKM. The trim removed 6 bases at V and 5 bases at J, leaving 9 bases unmatched. The CDR3 is made up of 16 amino acids.

The sample holds one count of this clone. This rearrangement joins TRBV11-2 to TRBJ1-4; D perhaps matches TRBD1 (5 bases). The CDR3 extends over 14 amino acids. Trimming pared 5 bases from V and 4 bases from J, leaving 11 bases between. CDR1 and CDR2 from the germline V gene are SGHAT and FQNNGV. CDR3 loop: CASSPRTFNEKLFF. In DNA form, the CDR3 reads TGTGCCAGCAGCCCCAGGACATTTAATGAAAAACTGTTTTTT.

This chain joins TRBV7-2 and TRBJ2-7; possibly TRBD2 for D (7 bases). V was clipped by 3 bases and J by 2 bases, with 17 bases between them. Per germline, CDR1 SGHTA and CDR2 FQGNSA. The CDR3 extends over 16 amino acids. The CDR3 sequence is CASSFGWGGATYEQYF. The CDR3 DNA is TGTGCCAGCAGCTTCGGTTGGGGGGGCGCCACCTACGAGCAGTACTTC.

This clone was seen a few times. This sequence joins TRBV2 and TRBJ1-1; a weak D match, TRBD1 (6 bases). In germline, CDR1 is SNHLY, CDR2 FYNNEI. CDR3 length equals 14 residues. The V gene lost 4 bases and the J gene lost 5 bases, with 14 bases spanning the gap. The chain's CDR3 is CASSVRGQGTEAFF. The CDR3 region has the DNA TGTGCCAGCAGTGTGCGGGGGCAAGGGACTGAAGCTTTCTTT.

This rearrangement joins TRBV29-1 to TRBJ1-2; D perhaps matches TRBD1 (5 bases). CDR1 is SQVTM, CDR2 ANQGSEA, per germline. V lost 2 bases and J lost 8, with 15 bases in between. This CDR3 has 13 amino acids. This chain's CDR3 is CSVEKIRGGGYTF. In DNA, the CDR3 is TGCAGCGTTGAAAAAATAAGGGGAGGAGGCTACACCTTC.

J is TRBJ2-3 and V is TRBV7-2, with D unclear. The ends were cut back, 4 bases at V and 4 bases at J, with 12 bases in the middle. Germline lookup yields CDR1 SGHTA and CDR2 FQGNSA. This CDR3 is built from 14 residues. CDR3 sequence reads: CASSSTRLSDTQYF. The CDR3 DNA is TGTGCCAGCAGCTCCACTCGACTCTCAGATACGCAGTATTTT.